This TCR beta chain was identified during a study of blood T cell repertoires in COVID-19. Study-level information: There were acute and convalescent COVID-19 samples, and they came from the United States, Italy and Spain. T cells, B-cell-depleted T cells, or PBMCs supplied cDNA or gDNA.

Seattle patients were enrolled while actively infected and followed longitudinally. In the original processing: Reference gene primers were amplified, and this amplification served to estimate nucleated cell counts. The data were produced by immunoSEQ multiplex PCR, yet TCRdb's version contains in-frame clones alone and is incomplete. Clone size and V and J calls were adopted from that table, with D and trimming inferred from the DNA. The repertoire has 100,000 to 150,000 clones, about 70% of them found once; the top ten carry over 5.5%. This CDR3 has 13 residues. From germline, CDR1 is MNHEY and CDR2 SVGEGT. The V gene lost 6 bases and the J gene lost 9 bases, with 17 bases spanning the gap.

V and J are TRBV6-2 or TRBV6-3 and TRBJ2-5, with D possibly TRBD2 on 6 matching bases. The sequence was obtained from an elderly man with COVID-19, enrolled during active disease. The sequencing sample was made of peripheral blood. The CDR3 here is CASSPGLPRAQYF. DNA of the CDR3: TGTGCCAGCAGCCCCGGACTACCTCGGGCCCAGTACTTC.